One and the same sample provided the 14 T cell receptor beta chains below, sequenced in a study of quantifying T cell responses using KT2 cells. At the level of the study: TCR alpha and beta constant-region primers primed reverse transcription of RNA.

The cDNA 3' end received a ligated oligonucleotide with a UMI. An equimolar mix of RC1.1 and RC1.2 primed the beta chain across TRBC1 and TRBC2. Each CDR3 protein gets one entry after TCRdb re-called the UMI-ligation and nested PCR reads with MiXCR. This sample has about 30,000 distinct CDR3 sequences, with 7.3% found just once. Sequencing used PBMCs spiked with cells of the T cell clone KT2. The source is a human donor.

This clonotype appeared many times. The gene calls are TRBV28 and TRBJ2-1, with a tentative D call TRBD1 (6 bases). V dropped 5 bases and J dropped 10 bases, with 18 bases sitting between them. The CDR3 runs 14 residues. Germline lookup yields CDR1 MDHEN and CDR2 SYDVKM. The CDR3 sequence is CASSPSYRVGEQFF. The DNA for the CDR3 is TGTGCCAGCAGTCCAAGTTACAGGGTTGGGGAGCAGTTCTTC.

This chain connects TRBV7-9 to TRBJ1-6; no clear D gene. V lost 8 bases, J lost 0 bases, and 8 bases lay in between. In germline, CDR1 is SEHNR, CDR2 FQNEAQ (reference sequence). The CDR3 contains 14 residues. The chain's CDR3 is CASAGSSYNSPLHF. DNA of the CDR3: TGTGCCAGCGCGGGCAGCTCCTATAATTCACCCCTCCACTTT.

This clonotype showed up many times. As DNA, the CDR3 is TGTGCCAGCAGCTTAGATATCAAGTATGGGCTTTTCACAGATACGCAGTATTTT. Protein product: CASSLDIKYGLFTDTQYF. The chain recombines TRBV11-2 with TRBJ2-3; D gene unclear. CDR1 and CDR2 from the germline V gene are SGHAT and FQNNGV. This CDR3 contains 18 residues. V lost 0 bases and J 2 bases, leaving 18 bases between the germline ends.

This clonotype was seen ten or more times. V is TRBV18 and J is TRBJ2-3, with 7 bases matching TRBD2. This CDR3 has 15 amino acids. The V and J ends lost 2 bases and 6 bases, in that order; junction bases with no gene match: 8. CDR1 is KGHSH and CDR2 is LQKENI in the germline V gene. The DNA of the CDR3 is TGTGCCAGCTCACCATACAGCGGGGAGGACGATACGCAGTATTTT. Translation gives CASSPYSGEDDTQYF.

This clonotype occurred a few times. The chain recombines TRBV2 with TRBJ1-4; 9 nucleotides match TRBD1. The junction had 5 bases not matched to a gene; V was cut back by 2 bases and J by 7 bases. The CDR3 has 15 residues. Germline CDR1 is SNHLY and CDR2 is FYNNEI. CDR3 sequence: CASSEMTGGGEKLFF. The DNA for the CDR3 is TGTGCCAGCAGTGAAATGACAGGGGGTGGTGAAAAACTGTTTTTT.

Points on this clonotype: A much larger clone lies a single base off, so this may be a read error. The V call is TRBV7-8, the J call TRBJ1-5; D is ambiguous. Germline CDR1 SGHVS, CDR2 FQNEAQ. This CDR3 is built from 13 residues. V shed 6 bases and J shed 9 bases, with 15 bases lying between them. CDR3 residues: CASRKNENGPQHF. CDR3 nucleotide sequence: TGTGCCAGCAGGAAAAATGAGAATGGGCCCCAGCATTTT.

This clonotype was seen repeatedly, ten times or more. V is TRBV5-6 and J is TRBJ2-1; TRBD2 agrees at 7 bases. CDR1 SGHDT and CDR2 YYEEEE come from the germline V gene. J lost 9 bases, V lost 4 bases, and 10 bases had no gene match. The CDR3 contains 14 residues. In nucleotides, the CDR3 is TGTGCCAGCAGCGCGGGGGATTTCGGTATTGAGCAGTTCTTC. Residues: CASSAGDFGIEQFF.

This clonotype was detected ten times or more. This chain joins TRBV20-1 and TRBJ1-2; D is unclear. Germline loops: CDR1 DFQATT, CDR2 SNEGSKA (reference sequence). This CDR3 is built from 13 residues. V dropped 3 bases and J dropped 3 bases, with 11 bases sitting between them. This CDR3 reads CSARTLSYYGYTF. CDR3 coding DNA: TGCAGTGCTAGGACACTCTCCTACTATGGCTACACCTTC.

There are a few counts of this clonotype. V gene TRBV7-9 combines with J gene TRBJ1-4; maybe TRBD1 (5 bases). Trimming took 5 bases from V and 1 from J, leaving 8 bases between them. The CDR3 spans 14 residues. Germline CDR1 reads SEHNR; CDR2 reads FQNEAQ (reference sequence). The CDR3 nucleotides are TGTGCCAGCAGCAACAGGAGAACTAATGAAAAACTGTTTTTT. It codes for CASSNRRTNEKLFF.

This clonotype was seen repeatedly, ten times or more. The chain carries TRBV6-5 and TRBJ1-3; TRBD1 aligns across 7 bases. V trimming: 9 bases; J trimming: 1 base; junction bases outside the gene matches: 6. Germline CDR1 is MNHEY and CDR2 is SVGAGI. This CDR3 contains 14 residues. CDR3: CASSTGLSGNTIYF. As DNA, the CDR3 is TGTGCCAGTTCGACAGGGTTGTCTGGAAACACCATATATTTT.

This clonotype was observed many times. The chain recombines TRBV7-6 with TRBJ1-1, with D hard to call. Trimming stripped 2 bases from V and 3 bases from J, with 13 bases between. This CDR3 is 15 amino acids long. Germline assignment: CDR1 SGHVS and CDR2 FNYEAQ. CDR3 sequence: CASSLRLGLDTEAFF. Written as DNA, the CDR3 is TGTGCCAGCAGCTTAAGGTTGGGCTTAGACACTGAAGCTTTCTTT.

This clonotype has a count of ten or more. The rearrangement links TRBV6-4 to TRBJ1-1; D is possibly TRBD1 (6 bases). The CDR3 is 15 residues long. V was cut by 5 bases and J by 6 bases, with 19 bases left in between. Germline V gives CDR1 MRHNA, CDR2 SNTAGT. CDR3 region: CASSPTGAAVAEAFF. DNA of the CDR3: TGTGCCAGCAGTCCGACAGGCGCAGCGGTCGCTGAAGCTTTCTTT.

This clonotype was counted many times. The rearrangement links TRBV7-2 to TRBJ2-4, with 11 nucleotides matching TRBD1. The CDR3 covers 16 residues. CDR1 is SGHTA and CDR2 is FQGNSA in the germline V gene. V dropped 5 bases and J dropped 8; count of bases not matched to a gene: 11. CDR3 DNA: TGTGCCAGCAGCGTACACGGACAGGGGGCGGGGTACATTCAGTACTTC. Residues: CASSVHGQGAGYIQYF.

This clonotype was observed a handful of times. CDR3 DNA: TGTGCCAGCTGCCGCCCTTCCACAGATACGCAGTATTTT. It translates to CASCRPSTDTQYF. The J gene is TRBJ2-3, the V gene TRBV2; no clear D gene. The germline V gene has CDR1 SNHLY and CDR2 FYNNEI. V was shortened by 8 bases and J by 2 bases, with 11 bases between the two germline ends. CDR3 length equals 13 residues. The full variable domain, in which reference TRBV2 and TRBJ2-3 provide the parts outside the CDR3, is EPEVTQTPSHQVTQMGQEVILRCVPISNHLYFYWYRQILGQKVEFLVSFYNNEISEKSEIFDDQFSVERPDGSNFTLKIRSTKLEDSAMYFCASCRPSTDTQYFGPGTRLTVL.